The present T cell receptor (beta chain) was sequenced within a study of cytomegalovirus exposure and HLA in healthy donors. Study context: Counted in an early data release were about 85 million unique TCRs from HLA-typed donors.

Details on this clone: Its antigen is unknown.

PCR was performed using 60 Vbeta and 13 Jbeta primers. Here immunoSEQ multiplex PCR was the method, and the copy in TCRdb shows in-frame clones only, minus some. Of about 200,000 clones listed, 82% are singletons. Overall study results and limits: Altogether, 164 TCR beta chains were recorded as cytomegalovirus-associated. A missense variant in DCLRE1C was later tied to TCR beta V- and J-gene trimming. Reportedly, a later analysis found an Asian-associated ancestry cluster had fewer N-insertions than the roughly 630-donor mean.

Germline-derived CDR1 and CDR2 are SEHNR and FQNEAQ (reference sequence). V was cut by 3 bases and J by 1 base, with 6 bases left in between. This CDR3 region has 13 residues. The sample comprised PBMCs. The chain is built from TRBV7-9 and TRBJ1-1, with D possibly TRBD1 on 6 matching bases. This TCR was sampled from a woman aged 40 to 50 in good health and CMV-seronegative. The CDR3 sequence is CASSLGQNTEAFF. CDR3 bases: TGTGCCAGCAGCTTGGGACAGAACACTGAAGCTTTCTTT.